This T cell receptor (beta chain) was captured in a study of naive and memory T cell subsets. Study results and caveats: Naive repertoires, especially CD8, held a few larger clonotypes, possibly memory cells re-expressing CD45RA. Gini index rose across naive, CM, EM and EMRA in CD4 and CD8.

About this clonotype: What it binds is not known.

Two oligonucleotides, mixed equimolar, formed the beta constant-region primer covering TRBC1 and TRBC2. The cDNA 3' end received a ligated single-stranded oligonucleotide carrying the SP2 primer and a 12-nucleotide UMI. The ligated cDNA underwent four PCR rounds using SP2 and nested alpha and beta constant-region primers. TCRdb recomputed calls from the UMI-ligation and nested PCR reads with MiXCR, one row per CDR3 protein. The sample consists of 120,000 to 150,000 distinct CDR3 sequences, approximately 15% of them appearing once. The specimen sequenced was naive CD4+ T cells from blood. This TCR was sampled from a human donor in good health.

DNA of the CDR3: TGTGCCAGCAGCTTAGGAGGAGGGCCGGGGCAGTATTTT. As protein: CASSLGGGPGQYF. V gene TRBV11-2 combines with J gene TRBJ2-3; a weak D match, TRBD2 (6 bases). V dropped 1 base and J dropped 11 bases, with 13 bases sitting between them. Germline-derived CDR1 and CDR2 are SGHAT and FQNNGV. The length of the CDR3 is 13 residues.